The 27 T cell receptor beta chains reported below all come from one sample, sequenced in a study of cytomegalovirus exposure and HLA in healthy donors. The primer mix had 60 Vbeta and 13 Jbeta primers. TCRdb's copy holds only in-frame clones and misses some; the assay was immunoSEQ multiplex PCR. The data include tens of thousands of clones; the top ten clones carry 1.4% to 1.5%. Sequenced sample: PBMCs. Every receptor here comes from a woman aged 55-69 years in good health and CMV-seronegative.

V gene TRBV2 combines with J gene TRBJ1-2; D is uncertain. The germline V and J ends were trimmed by 2 bases and 8 bases, with 9 bases remaining between them. The CDR3 is made up of 12 amino acids. The germline V gene has CDR1 SNHLY and CDR2 FYNNEI. CDR3 in amino acids: CASSEIGRGYTF. As DNA, the CDR3 is TGTGCCAGCAGTGAAATCGGCAGGGGCTACACCTTC.

The chain employs TRBV10-3 and TRBJ1-5; TRBD1 might be the D (5 bases). Deletions cut 0 bases from V and 7 bases from J, with 13 bases between. Looked up from germline, CDR1 is ENHRY and CDR2 is SYGVKD. This CDR3 comprises 15 residues. The CDR3 spells CAISESGGASQPQHF. CDR3 in DNA: TGTGCCATCAGTGAGTCAGGAGGGGCAAGCCAGCCCCAGCATTTT.

J is TRBJ2-2 and V is TRBV5-1, with 10 bases aligning to TRBD2. Unmatched junction bases numbered 11, after V lost 3 bases and J lost 0 bases. The CDR3 runs to 19 residues. Germline V CDR1 and CDR2: SGHRS, YFSETQ. The CDR3 reads CASSWVSASGRANTGELFF. As DNA, the CDR3 is TGCGCCAGCAGCTGGGTTTCAGCTAGCGGGAGAGCGAACACCGGGGAGCTGTTTTTT.

The genes are TRBV7-2 and TRBJ2-3; D may be TRBD1 (6 bases). CDR3 length: 16 residues. The V end lost 2 bases, the J end lost 2 bases, and 14 bases lay between the germline ends. Germline V gene lookup returns CDR1 SGHTA and CDR2 FQGNSA. CDR3 nucleotides: TGTGCCAGCAGCTTAAATGGACAGACAGCCACAGATACGCAGTATTTT. This translates into CASSLNGQTATDTQYF. The variable domain in full, with the rest retrieved from reference TRBV7-2 and TRBJ2-3, is GAGVSQSPSNKVTEKGKDVELRCDPISGHTALYWYRQSLGQGLEFLIYFQGNSAPDKSGLPSDRFSAERTGGSVSTLTIQRTQQEDSAVYLCASSLNGQTATDTQYFGPGTRLTVL.

CDR3 amino acids: CASSPPGQGSYEQYF. Written as DNA, the CDR3 is TGTGCCAGCAGCCCTCCGGGACAGGGTTCCTACGAGCAGTACTTC. The chain has TRBV7-9 and TRBJ2-5; 9 bases are shared with TRBD1. The J call may be faulty, since TRBJ2-7 better matches the DNA end. Germline CDR1 is SEHNR and CDR2 is FQNEAQ (reference sequence). This CDR3 is built from 15 residues.

The V call is TRBV28, the J call TRBJ2-5; TRBD1 matches at 9 bases. The J call may be wrong; the DNA end is better matched by TRBJ2-7. This CDR3 region has 15 residues. Germline-derived CDR1 and CDR2 are MDHEN and SYDVKM. As DNA, the CDR3 is TGTGCCAGCAGCCCGGCCGGGACAGGGAACCACGAGCAGTACTTC. This translates into CASSPAGTGNHEQYF.

This sequence joins TRBV29-1 and TRBJ2-1; TRBD2 matches at 9 bases. This CDR3 spans 15 amino acids. V was pared by 6 bases and J by 4 bases, with 10 bases of the junction left unmatched. In germline, CDR1 is SQVTM, CDR2 ANQGSEA. The CDR3 sequence is CSVDNSGRSYNEQFF. The CDR3 nucleotides read TGCAGCGTGGACAACAGCGGGAGGTCTTACAATGAGCAGTTCTTC.

The chain uses TRBV27 and TRBJ1-1; TRBD1 matches at 8 bases. Germline CDR1 MNHEY, CDR2 SMNVEV (reference sequence). This CDR3 is 16 amino acids long. With V trimmed by 5 bases and J by 2 bases, 10 bases remained unmatched. CDR3 in DNA: TGTGCCAGCAGTCAAAGGATGACAGGGGTAAACACTGAAGCTTTCTTT. Amino acids: CASSQRMTGVNTEAFF.

The rearrangement links TRBV6-6 to TRBJ2-7; D is uncertain. The CDR3 sequence is 16 residues long. From germline, CDR1 is MNHNY and CDR2 SVGAGI (reference sequence). The V end lost 5 bases, the J end lost 0 bases, and 17 bases lay between the germline ends. The DNA of the CDR3 is TGTGCCAGCAGTCTCCGAGGTGAAATCCCCTCCTACGAGCAGTACTTC. Its translation: CASSLRGEIPSYEQYF.

The chain carries TRBV19 and TRBJ2-5, with a possible D match to TRBD2 (6 bases). V shed 4 bases and J shed 1 base, with 10 bases lying between them. Germline loops: CDR1 LNHDA, CDR2 SQIVND (reference sequence). There are 14 residues in the CDR3. CDR3 nucleotide sequence: TGTGCCAGTAGTAGCGGGGTAGGCCAAGAGACCCAGTACTTC. Encoded protein: CASSSGVGQETQYF.

This chain connects TRBV29-1 to TRBJ2-1, with 9 bases identical to TRBD2. The CDR3 runs 20 residues. After removal of 2 bases from V and 9 bases from J, the junction contained 26 bases not matched to a gene. Germline CDR1 SQVTM, CDR2 ANQGSEA. This CDR3 is CSVEKSGIAGGPRPVGEQFF. CDR3 nucleotides: TGCAGCGTTGAAAAATCAGGGATTGCGGGAGGGCCTAGGCCCGTGGGTGAGCAGTTCTTC.

This chain links TRBV5-1 with TRBJ2-7; possibly TRBD2 for D (5 bases). Between the trimmed V and J ends, which lost 3 bases and 4 bases, there was a span of 8 bases. The CDR3 spans 12 residues. Germline CDR1 reads SGHRS; CDR2 reads YFSETQ. The CDR3 nucleotides are TGCGCCAGCAGCTCAGAGGGTTACGAGCAGTACTTC. It codes for CASSSEGYEQYF.

The rearrangement uses TRBV28 and TRBJ1-3; 7 bases fit TRBD1. In germline, CDR1 is MDHEN, CDR2 SYDVKM. After removal of 6 bases from V and 2 bases from J, the junction contained 7 bases not matched to a gene. CDR3 length equals 15 residues. The CDR3: CASRSGTATGNTIYF. The CDR3 DNA is TGTGCCAGCAGATCCGGGACAGCCACTGGAAACACCATATATTTT.

The CDR3 spells CASSRTSGSYEQYF. CDR3 DNA sequence: TGTGCCAGCAGCCGGACTAGCGGGAGTTACGAGCAGTACTTC. This rearrangement joins TRBV7-6 to TRBJ2-7, with TRBD2 matching over 13 bases. V lost 5 bases and J lost 4; bases outside the gene matches: 2. Germline V gene lookup returns CDR1 SGHVS and CDR2 FNYEAQ. The CDR3 spans 14 residues.

The chain combines TRBV2 with TRBJ2-1; the D is unclear. Germline CDR1 SNHLY, CDR2 FYNNEI. CDR3 length equals 14 residues. V gave up 7 bases and J gave up 8 bases, with 18 bases separating them. The CDR3 here is CASNERFLVYEQFF. As DNA, the CDR3 is TGTGCCAGCAACGAGCGTTTTCTTGTATATGAGCAGTTCTTC.

The chain carries TRBV18 and TRBJ1-2, with TRBD1 matching over 8 bases. The V and J ends lost 5 bases and 7 bases, in that order; junction bases with no gene match: 12. CDR1 KGHSH and CDR2 LQKENI come from the germline V gene. The CDR3 is 15 amino acids. DNA for the CDR3: TGTGCCAGCTCAAGACTGGACAGGGAAGAGGTTGGCTACACCTTC. As protein: CASSRLDREEVGYTF.

The J gene is TRBJ1-2, the V gene TRBV10-3; D ambiguous. Germline assignment: CDR1 ENHRY and CDR2 SYGVKD. The CDR3 covers 16 residues. The V and J ends lost 0 bases and 7 bases respectively, with 18 bases between them. CDR3 loop: CAISESTQTLMSGYTF. The CDR3 coding sequence is TGTGCCATCAGTGAGTCGACTCAAACCCTGATGAGTGGCTACACCTTC.

This chain joins TRBV6-6 and TRBJ1-1; D may be TRBD1 (6 bases). CDR1 is MNHNY, CDR2 SVGAGI, per germline (reference sequence). V lost 4 bases, J lost 4 bases, and 13 bases lay in between. The CDR3 contains 14 residues. The CDR3 spells CASSFTGSGTEAFF. CDR3 coding DNA: TGTGCCAGCAGTTTTACAGGGAGTGGCACTGAAGCTTTCTTT.

The V call is TRBV19, the J call TRBJ2-2, with 11 bases matching TRBD1. V gave up 7 bases and J gave up 6 bases; unmatched junction bases: 7. In germline, CDR1 is LNHDA, CDR2 SQIVND (reference sequence). The CDR3 is 15 residues long. The CDR3 loop is CASTRGTGGPGELFF. The CDR3 DNA sequence: TGTGCCAGTACACGGGGGACAGGGGGTCCCGGGGAGCTGTTTTTT.

This chain links TRBV11-1 with TRBJ2-2; no clear D gene. Germline lookup yields CDR1 SGHAT and CDR2 FQDESV (reference sequence). The V gene lost 5 bases and the J gene lost 6 bases, with 13 bases spanning the gap. The CDR3 is 14 residues long. CDR3 DNA: TGTGCCAGCAGCCCCTGGAGCAGCGCCGGGGAGCTGTTTTTT. It encodes CASSPWSSAGELFF.

The chain uses TRBV30 and TRBJ1-2, with 8 bases identical to TRBD1. The V segment lost 5 bases and the J segment 7 bases; nucleotides outside the gene matches: 9. This CDR3 region has 13 residues. Germline V gene sequence: CDR1 GTSNPN, CDR2 SVGIG (reference sequence). The CDR3 nucleotides are TGTGCCTGGGGGACAGGACAAGGGCTTGGCTACACCTTC. This encodes CAWGTGQGLGYTF.

The V call is TRBV4-2, the J call TRBJ1-5; maybe TRBD1 (6 bases). The CDR3 consists of 16 residues. Germline V CDR1 and CDR2: LGHNA, YNFKEQ. Trimming took 0 bases from V and 5 from J, leaving 14 bases between them. DNA for the CDR3: TGTGCCAGCAGCCAAGAATTGGGGAGGGGGGATCAGCCCCAGCATTTT. This gives the protein CASSQELGRGDQPQHF.

To note about this clone: At the DNA level, this CDR3 is encoded by other sequences in the same sample as well. The chain has TRBV7-2 and TRBJ1-1; 7 bases line up with TRBD1. The CDR3 runs to 13 residues. Germline-derived CDR1 and CDR2 are SGHTA and FQGNSA. V lost 5 bases to trimming and J lost 5 bases; unmatched junction nucleotides: 5. The CDR3 DNA is TGTGCCAGCAGCCGTCAGGGGGATACTGAAGCTTTCTTT. This translates into CASSRQGDTEAFF. The variable domain in full, completed from reference TRBV7-2 and TRBJ1-1, reads GAGVSQSPSNKVTEKGKDVELRCDPISGHTALYWYRQSLGQGLEFLIYFQGNSAPDKSGLPSDRFSAERTGGSVSTLTIQRTQQEDSAVYLCASSRQGDTEAFFGQGTRLTVV.

The chain combines TRBV18 with TRBJ2-3; 10 positions match TRBD1. V was clipped by 5 bases and J by 2 bases; unmatched bases: 7. This CDR3 contains 16 residues. Germline V gives CDR1 KGHSH, CDR2 LQKENI. CDR3 residues: CASSDPGQGHTDTQYF. CDR3 nucleotides: TGTGCCAGCTCAGACCCGGGACAGGGGCACACAGATACGCAGTATTTT.

The rearrangement joins TRBV2 to TRBJ2-2; 8 bases agree with TRBD1. Trimming at V came to 2 bases and at J to 2 bases, leaving 1 base not matched to a gene. Germline loops: CDR1 SNHLY, CDR2 FYNNEI. This CDR3 is 15 amino acids long. The CDR3 here is CASSEQGANTGELFF. CDR3 coding DNA: TGTGCCAGCAGTGAACAGGGGGCTAACACCGGGGAGCTGTTTTTT.

This chain connects TRBV5-1 to TRBJ1-4; D is perhaps TRBD1 (5 bases). Trimming cost V 0 bases and J 0 bases, with 21 bases left between them. Germline lookup yields CDR1 SGHRS and CDR2 YFSETQ. This CDR3 has 20 amino acids. CDR3 coding DNA: TGCGCCAGCAGCTTGGGTTCGGGGGACCTACTGAGAACAACTAATGAAAAACTGTTTTTT. This encodes CASSLGSGDLLRTTNEKLFF.

The genes are TRBV7-9 and TRBJ1-2; 7 nucleotides agree with TRBD1. CDR3 length: 15 amino acids. The germline CDR1 and CDR2 sequences are SEHNR and FQNEAQ (reference sequence). Trimming took 2 bases from V and 3 from J; bases not matched to a gene: 6. The CDR3 here is CASSLWPGGDYGYTF. In DNA, the CDR3 is TGTGCCAGCAGCTTATGGCCAGGGGGAGACTATGGCTACACCTTC.